Listed below are T cell receptor beta chains from one sample, sequenced in a study of radiotherapy plus CTLA-4 blockade in lung cancer. Only in-frame clones appear in the TCRdb table, and some are missing; sequencing was by immunoSEQ multiplex PCR. This table has under 50,000 clones, approximately 83% appearing once. The material sequenced was peripheral blood, taken from a patient treated with radiotherapy plus ipilimumab. The receptors stem from a human donor with non-small cell lung cancer whose response to radiotherapy plus ipilimumab could not be evaluated. The CDR3 runs from the conserved cysteine through the conserved F or W. A D gene is named only where the DNA matches it firmly. Some rows have no size entry. The others give once, few or many, or a class for an expanded clone.

d_call: TRBD2; j_call: TRBJ2-1; v_call: TRBV5-4; clone_size: NA; cdr3_nt: TGTGCCAGCAGCTTGGCTGGTGGGAGGGCCTCTTACAATGAGCAGTTCTTC; cdr3_aa: CASSLAGGRASYNEQFF
d_call: NA; j_call: TRBJ1-4; v_call: TRBV7-9; clone_size: NA; cdr3_nt: TGTGCCAGCAGCTTCTTACAGGGAACTAATGAAAAACTGTTTTTT; cdr3_aa: CASSFLQGTNEKLFF
d_call: NA; j_call: TRBJ2-3; v_call: TRBV9; clone_size: NA; cdr3_nt: TGTGCCAGCAGCGTACATGGGGCGCTCACAGATACGCAGTATTTT; cdr3_aa: CASSVHGALTDTQYF
d_call: TRBD1; j_call: TRBJ2-7; v_call: TRBV30; clone_size: NA; cdr3_nt: TGTGCCTGGATCCCCGACAGGGGAGCCCTCTACGAGCAGTACTTC; cdr3_aa: CAWIPDRGALYEQYF
d_call: NA; j_call: TRBJ1-2; v_call: TRBV6-1; clone_size: NA; cdr3_nt: TGTGCCAGCAGTGAAGCTTTTGGGCTGATTGAAGCCTACACCTTC; cdr3_aa: CASSEAFGLIEAYTF
d_call: NA; j_call: TRBJ1-1; v_call: TRBV28; clone_size: medium-sized; cdr3_nt: TGTGCCAGCATCTTGAACACTGAAGCTTTCTTT; cdr3_aa: CASILNTEAFF
d_call: TRBD1; j_call: TRBJ2-7; v_call: TRBV28; clone_size: NA; cdr3_nt: TGTGCCAGCAGGGGACAGGGCTCCTACGAGCAGTACTTC; cdr3_aa: CASRGQGSYEQYF
d_call: TRBD2; j_call: TRBJ2-1; v_call: TRBV5-4; clone_size: few; cdr3_nt: TGTGCCAGCAGCCCAGGGACTAGCGGGGGAGTCAATGAGCAGTTCTTC; cdr3_aa: CASSPGTSGGVNEQFF
d_call: NA; j_call: TRBJ2-6; v_call: TRBV28; clone_size: once; cdr3_nt: TGTGCCAGCAGTTCCCCAGGTTATGGGGCCAACGTCCTGACTTTC; cdr3_aa: CASSSPGYGANVLTF
d_call: TRBD2; j_call: TRBJ2-3; v_call: TRBV28; clone_size: NA; cdr3_nt: TGTGCCAGCGGACCGGGACTAGGAGACGCAGATACGCAGTATTTT; cdr3_aa: CASGPGLGDADTQYF
d_call: TRBD1; j_call: TRBJ1-2; v_call: TRBV7-9; clone_size: once; cdr3_nt: TGTGCCAGCAGCTTAACACCGGGACAGGGGAACTATGGCTACACCTTC; cdr3_aa: CASSLTPGQGNYGYTF
d_call: TRBD2; j_call: TRBJ2-3; v_call: TRBV7-8; clone_size: once; cdr3_nt: TGTGCCAGCAGCCGTAGCGGGGGGCGTGGAGATACGCAGTATTTT; cdr3_aa: CASSRSGGRGDTQYF
d_call: NA; j_call: TRBJ1-3; v_call: TRBV5-1; clone_size: once; cdr3_nt: TGCGCCAGCAGGGGCGGAGGTCAAAACTCTGGAAACACCATATATTTT; cdr3_aa: CASRGGGQNSGNTIYF
d_call: NA; j_call: TRBJ1-1; v_call: TRBV2; clone_size: NA; cdr3_nt: TGTGCCAGCAGTCTTGAGGGGAACACTGAAGCTTTCTTT; cdr3_aa: CASSLEGNTEAFF
d_call: TRBD2; j_call: TRBJ2-3; v_call: TRBV7-9; clone_size: NA; cdr3_nt: TGTGCCAGCAGCTTCGGACTAGACACAGATACGCAGTATTTT; cdr3_aa: CASSFGLDTDTQYF
d_call: TRBD1; j_call: TRBJ1-1; v_call: TRBV15; clone_size: NA; cdr3_nt: TGTGCCACCAGCAGAAGACAGGGGGCATCGACTGAAGCTTTCTTT; cdr3_aa: CATSRRQGASTEAFF